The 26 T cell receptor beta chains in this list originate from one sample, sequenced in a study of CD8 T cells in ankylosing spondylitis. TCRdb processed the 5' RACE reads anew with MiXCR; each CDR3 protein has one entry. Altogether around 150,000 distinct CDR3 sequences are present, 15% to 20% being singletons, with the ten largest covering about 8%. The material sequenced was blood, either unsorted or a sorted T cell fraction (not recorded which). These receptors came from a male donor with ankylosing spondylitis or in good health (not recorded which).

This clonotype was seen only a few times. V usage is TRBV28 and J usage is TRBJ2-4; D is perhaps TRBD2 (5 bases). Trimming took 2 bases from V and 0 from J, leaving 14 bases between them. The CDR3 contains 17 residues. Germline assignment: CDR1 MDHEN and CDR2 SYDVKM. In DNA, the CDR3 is TGTGCCAGCAGTTTAACCGGACTCCTTCTAGCCAAAAACATTCAGTACTTC. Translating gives CASSLTGLLLAKNIQYF.

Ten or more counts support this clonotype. The CDR3 sequence: CASRPSEGELEQYF. CDR3 bases: TGTGCCAGCAGGCCTAGCGAGGGAGAATTGGAGCAGTACTTC. V and J are TRBV28 and TRBJ2-7, with a possible D match to TRBD2 (6 bases). The germline V gene has CDR1 MDHEN and CDR2 SYDVKM. This CDR3 spans 14 amino acids. The germline V and J ends were trimmed by 6 bases and 7 bases, with 19 bases remaining between them.

CDR3: CASSLMGHTNTEAFF. The CDR3 coding sequence is TGTGCCAGCAGCTTGATGGGACACACGAACACTGAAGCTTTCTTT. This sequence joins TRBV5-4 and TRBJ1-1, with a weak D call TRBD1 (6 bases). The germline gives CDR1 SGHNT, CDR2 YYREEE (reference sequence). The CDR3 has 15 residues. V lost 1 base and J 1 base, leaving 11 bases between the germline ends.

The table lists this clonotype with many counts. The CDR3 is CASSEDRPTEAFF. DNA for the CDR3: TGTGCCAGCAGCGAGGACAGACCCACTGAAGCTTTCTTT. V is TRBV7-8 and J is TRBJ1-1; D may be TRBD1 (6 bases). V lost 5 bases, J lost 4 bases, and 11 bases lay in between. CDR3 length: 13 residues. Looked up from germline, CDR1 is SGHVS and CDR2 is FQNEAQ.

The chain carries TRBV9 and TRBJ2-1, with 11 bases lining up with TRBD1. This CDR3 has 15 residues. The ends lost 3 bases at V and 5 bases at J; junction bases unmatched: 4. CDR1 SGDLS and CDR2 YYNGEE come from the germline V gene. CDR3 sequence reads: CASSAGQGGHNEQFF. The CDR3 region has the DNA TGTGCCAGCAGCGCGGGACAGGGGGGCCACAATGAGCAGTTCTTC.

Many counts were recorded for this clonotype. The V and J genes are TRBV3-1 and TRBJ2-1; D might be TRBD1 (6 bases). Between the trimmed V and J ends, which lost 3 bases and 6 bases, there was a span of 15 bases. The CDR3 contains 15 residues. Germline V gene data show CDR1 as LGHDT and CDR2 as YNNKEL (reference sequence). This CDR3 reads CASSHLGRGANEQFF. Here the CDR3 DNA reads TGTGCCAGCAGCCATCTGGGCAGGGGAGCCAATGAGCAGTTCTTC.

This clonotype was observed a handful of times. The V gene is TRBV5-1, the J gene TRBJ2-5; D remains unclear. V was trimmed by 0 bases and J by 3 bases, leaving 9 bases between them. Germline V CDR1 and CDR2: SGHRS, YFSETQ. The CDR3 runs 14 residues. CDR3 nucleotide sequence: TGCGCCAGCAGCTTGGTCGGCGGTGAAGAGACCCAGTACTTC. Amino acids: CASSLVGGEETQYF.

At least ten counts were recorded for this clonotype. CDR3 residues: CASSLDASSTDTQYF. The CDR3 DNA reads TGCGCCAGCAGCTTGGACGCCTCAAGCACAGATACGCAGTATTTT. The rearrangement links TRBV5-1 to TRBJ2-3; D uncertain. Per germline, CDR1 SGHRS and CDR2 YFSETQ. The CDR3 runs to 15 residues. V lost 0 bases to trimming and J lost 0 bases, with 8 bases between them.

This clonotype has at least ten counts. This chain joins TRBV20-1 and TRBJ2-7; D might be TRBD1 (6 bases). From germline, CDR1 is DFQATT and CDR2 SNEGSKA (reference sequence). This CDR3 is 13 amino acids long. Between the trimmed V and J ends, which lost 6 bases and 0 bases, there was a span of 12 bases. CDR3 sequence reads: CSAEGGFSYEQYF. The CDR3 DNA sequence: TGCAGTGCCGAAGGGGGTTTCTCCTACGAGCAGTACTTC.

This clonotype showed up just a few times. The CDR3 bases are TGTGCCTGGAACACGCTAGGGACAGGGTATAGGGCTTTCTTT. This sequence encodes CAWNTLGTGYRAFF. This sequence joins TRBV30 and TRBJ1-1, with 9 bases lining up with TRBD1. The CDR3 contains 14 residues. The germline V gene has CDR1 GTSNPN and CDR2 SVGIG (reference sequence). Losses at the gene ends were 4 bases for V and 11 bases for J; bases not matched to a gene: 14.

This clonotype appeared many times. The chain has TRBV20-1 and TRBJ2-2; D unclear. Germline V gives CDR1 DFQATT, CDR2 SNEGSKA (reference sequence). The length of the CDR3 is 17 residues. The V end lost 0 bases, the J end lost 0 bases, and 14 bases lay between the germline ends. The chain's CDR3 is CSARDPWKRANTGELFF. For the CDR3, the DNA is TGCAGTGCTAGAGATCCGTGGAAGCGCGCGAACACCGGGGAGCTGTTTTTT.

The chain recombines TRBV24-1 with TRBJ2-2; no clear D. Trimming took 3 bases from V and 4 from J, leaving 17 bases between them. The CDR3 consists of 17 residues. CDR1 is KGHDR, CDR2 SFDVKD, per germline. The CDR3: CATSDPDTSPGTGELFF. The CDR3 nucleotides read TGTGCCACCAGTGATCCCGACACTTCGCCGGGCACCGGGGAGCTGTTTTTT.

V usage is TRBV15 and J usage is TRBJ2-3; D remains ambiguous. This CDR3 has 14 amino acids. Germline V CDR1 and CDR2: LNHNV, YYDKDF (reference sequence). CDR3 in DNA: TGTCCTCACCATGCAGGATCTTGGGGAGATACGCAGTATTTT. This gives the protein CPHHAGSWGDTQYF.

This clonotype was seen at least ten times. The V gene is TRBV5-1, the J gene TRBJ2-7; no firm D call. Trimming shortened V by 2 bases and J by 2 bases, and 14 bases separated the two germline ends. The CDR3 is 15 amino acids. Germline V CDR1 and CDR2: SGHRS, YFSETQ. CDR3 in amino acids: CASSFNLGPTYEQYF. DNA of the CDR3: TGCGCCAGCAGCTTCAACCTTGGACCCACCTACGAGCAGTACTTC.

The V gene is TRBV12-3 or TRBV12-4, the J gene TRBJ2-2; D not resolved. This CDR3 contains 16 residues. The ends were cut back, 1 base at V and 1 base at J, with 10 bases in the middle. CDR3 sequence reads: CASSLVPGLNTGELFF. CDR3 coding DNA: TGTGCCAGCAGTTTAGTACCGGGCCTGAACACCGGGGAGCTGTTTTTT.

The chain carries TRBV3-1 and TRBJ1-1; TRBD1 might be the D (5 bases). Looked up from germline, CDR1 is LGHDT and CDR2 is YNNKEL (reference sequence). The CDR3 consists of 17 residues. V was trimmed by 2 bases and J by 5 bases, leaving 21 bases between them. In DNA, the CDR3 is TGTGCCAGCAGCCAACTTCAACCCGGGCAGGGAGAAACTGAAGCTTTCTTT. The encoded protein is CASSQLQPGQGETEAFF.

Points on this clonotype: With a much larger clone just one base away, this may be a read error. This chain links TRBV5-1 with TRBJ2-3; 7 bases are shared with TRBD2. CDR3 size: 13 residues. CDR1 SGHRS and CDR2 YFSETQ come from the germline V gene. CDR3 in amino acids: CTSTAGGSYTQYF. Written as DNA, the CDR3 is TGCACCAGCACGGCTGGCGGGAGTTATACGCAGTATTTT.

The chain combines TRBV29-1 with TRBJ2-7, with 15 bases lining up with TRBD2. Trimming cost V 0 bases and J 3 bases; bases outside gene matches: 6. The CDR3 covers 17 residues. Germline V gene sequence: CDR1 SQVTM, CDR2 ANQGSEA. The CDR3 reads CSVEDGTSGRHLYEQYF. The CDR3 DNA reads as TGCAGCGTTGAAGATGGGACTAGCGGGAGGCACCTCTACGAGCAGTACTTC.

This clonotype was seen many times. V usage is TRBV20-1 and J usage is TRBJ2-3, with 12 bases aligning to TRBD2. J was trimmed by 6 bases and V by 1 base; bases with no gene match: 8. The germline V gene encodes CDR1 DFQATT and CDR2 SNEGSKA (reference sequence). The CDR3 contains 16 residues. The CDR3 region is CSARASGRAISDTQYF. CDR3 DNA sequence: TGCAGTGCTAGAGCTAGCGGGAGGGCCATCTCGGATACGCAGTATTTT.

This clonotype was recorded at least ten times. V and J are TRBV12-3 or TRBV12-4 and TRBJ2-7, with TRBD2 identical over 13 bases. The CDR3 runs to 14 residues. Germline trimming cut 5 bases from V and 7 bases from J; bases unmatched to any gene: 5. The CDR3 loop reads CASSGTSGIGEQYF. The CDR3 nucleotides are TGTGCCAGCAGTGGGACTAGCGGGATTGGAGAGCAGTACTTC.

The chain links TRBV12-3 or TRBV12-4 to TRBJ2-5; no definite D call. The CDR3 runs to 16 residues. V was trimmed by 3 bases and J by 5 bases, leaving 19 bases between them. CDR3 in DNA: TGTGCCAGCAGTTTGATTCGCACTAATAAGAGGGAGACCCAGTACTTC. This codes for CASSLIRTNKRETQYF.

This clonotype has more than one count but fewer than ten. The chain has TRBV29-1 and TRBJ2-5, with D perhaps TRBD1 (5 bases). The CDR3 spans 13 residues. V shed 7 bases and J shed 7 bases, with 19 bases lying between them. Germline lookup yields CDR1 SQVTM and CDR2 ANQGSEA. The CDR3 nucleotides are TGCAGCGGGACACAGGAGTACGTACGGACCCAGTACTTC. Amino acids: CSGTQEYVRTQYF.

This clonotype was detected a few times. CDR3 residues: CASSFGGGGTEAFF. The CDR3 bases are TGTGCCAGCAGTTTTGGGGGAGGAGGGACTGAAGCTTTCTTT. V and J are TRBV12-3 or TRBV12-4 and TRBJ1-1; D is possibly TRBD1 (5 bases). The CDR3 length is 14 residues. The V gene lost 3 bases and the J gene lost 5 bases, with 13 bases spanning the gap.

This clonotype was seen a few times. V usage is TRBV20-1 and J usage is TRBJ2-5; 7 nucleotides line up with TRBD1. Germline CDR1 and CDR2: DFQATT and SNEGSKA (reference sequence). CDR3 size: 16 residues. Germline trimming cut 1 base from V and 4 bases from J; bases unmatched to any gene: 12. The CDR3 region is CSARGTDRAGIETQYF. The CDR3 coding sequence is TGCAGTGCTAGAGGAACCGACAGGGCAGGAATAGAGACCCAGTACTTC.

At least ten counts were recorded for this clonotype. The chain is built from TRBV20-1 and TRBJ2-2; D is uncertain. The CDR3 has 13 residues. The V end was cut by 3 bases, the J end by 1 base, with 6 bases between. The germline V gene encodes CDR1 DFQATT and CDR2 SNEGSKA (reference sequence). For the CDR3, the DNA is TGCAGTGCTAGCCCCGGGAACACCGGGGAGCTGTTTTTT. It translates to CSASPGNTGELFF.

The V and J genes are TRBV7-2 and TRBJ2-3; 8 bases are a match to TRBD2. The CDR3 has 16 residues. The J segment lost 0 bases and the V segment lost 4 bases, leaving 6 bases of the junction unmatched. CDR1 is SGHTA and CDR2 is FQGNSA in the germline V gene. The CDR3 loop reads CASSSNSGTSTDTQYF. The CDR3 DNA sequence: TGTGCCAGCAGCTCCAATAGCGGGACCAGCACAGATACGCAGTATTTT.